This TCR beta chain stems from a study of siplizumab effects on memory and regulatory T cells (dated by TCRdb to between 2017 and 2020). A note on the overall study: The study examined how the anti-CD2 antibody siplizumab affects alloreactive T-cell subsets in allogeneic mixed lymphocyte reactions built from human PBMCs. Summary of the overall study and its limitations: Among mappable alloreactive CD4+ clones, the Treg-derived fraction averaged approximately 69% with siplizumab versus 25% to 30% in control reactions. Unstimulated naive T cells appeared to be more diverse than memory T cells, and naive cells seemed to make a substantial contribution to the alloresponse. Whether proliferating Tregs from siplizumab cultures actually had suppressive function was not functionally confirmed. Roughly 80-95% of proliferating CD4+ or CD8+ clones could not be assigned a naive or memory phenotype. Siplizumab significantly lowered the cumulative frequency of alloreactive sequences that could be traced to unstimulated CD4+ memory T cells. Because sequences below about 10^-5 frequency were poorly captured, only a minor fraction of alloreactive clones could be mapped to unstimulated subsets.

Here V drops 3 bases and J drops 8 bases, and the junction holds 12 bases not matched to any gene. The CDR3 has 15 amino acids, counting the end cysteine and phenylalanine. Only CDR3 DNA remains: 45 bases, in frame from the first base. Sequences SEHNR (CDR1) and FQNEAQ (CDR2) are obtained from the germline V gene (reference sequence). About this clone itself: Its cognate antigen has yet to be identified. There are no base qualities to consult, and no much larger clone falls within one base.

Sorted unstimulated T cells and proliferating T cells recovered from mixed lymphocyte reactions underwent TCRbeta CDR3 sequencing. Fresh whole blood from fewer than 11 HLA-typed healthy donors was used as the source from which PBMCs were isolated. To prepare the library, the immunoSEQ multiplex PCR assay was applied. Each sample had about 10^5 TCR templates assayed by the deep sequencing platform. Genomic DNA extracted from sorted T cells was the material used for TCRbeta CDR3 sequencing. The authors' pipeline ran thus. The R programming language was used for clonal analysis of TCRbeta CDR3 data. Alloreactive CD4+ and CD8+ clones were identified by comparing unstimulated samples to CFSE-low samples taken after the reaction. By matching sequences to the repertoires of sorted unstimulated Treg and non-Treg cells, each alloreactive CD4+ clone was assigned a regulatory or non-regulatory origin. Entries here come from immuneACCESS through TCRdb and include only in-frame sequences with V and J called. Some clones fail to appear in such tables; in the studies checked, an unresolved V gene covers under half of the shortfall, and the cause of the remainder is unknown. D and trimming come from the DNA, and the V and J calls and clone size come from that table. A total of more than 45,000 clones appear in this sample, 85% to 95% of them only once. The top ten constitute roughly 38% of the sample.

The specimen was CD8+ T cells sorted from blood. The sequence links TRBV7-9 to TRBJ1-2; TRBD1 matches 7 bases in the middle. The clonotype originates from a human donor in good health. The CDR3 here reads CASSLETGISWGYTF. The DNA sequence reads TGTGCCAGCAGCTTGGAGACAGGGATTTCGTGGGGCTACACCTTC. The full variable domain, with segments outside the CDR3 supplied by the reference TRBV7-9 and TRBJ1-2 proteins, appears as DTGVSQNPRHKITKRGQNVTFRCDPISEHNRLYWYRQTLGQGPEFLTYFQNEAQLEKSRLLSDRFSAERPKGSFSTLEIQRTEQGDSAMYLCASSLETGISWGYTFGSGTRLTVV.